A selection of T cell receptor beta chains follows, all from one sample in a study of persistence of HIV-infected CD4 T cells. These receptors' antigens are unknown. Clones were read by immunoSEQ multiplex PCR, and TCRdb kept only the in-frame ones, dropping some. The table includes about 30,000 clones, approximately 70% detected once. The specimen comprised CD4+ T cells sorted from PBMCs after roughly 19-hour stimulation, sampled from a patient who received antiretroviral therapy. These receptors all stem from an adult man with HIV who was CMV-seropositive. Both conserved end residues are part of each CDR3. The D gene is left open where the match is weak. The size field is filled for only some rows; it gives once, few, many or a size class.

few	TRBV6-6	TRBJ1-5	14	.	TGTGCCAGCAGTCAGGGAAGGGCTAATCAGCCCCAGCATTTT	CASSQGRANQPQHF
.	TRBV19	TRBJ1-1	13	.	TGTGCCAGTAGTAGACAGGAGAACACTGAAGCTTTCTTT	CASSRQENTEAFF
.	TRBV2	TRBJ2-5	14	.	TGTGCCAGCAGTCCGGGGACTTCAGGGGAGACCCAGTACTTC	CASSPGTSGETQYF
.	TRBV5-1	TRBJ2-2	15	TRBD1	TGCGCCAGCAGCTGGGGGACAGGGAGAACCGGGGAGCTGTTTTTT	CASSWGTGRTGELFF
.	TRBV6-5	TRBJ1-4	14	.	TGTGCCAGCAAGAAGGGTGCAACTAATGAAAAACTGTTTTTT	CASKKGATNEKLFF
.	TRBV27	TRBJ1-4	16	TRBD1	TGTGCCAGCAGCCCCTCCCCCCGGACAGGGGGCAGGAAACTGTTTTTT	CASSPSPRTGGRKLFF
.	TRBV10-2	TRBJ2-7	17	TRBD2	TGCGCCAGCATGCCTTTTAGGAAGAGCGGGGGTAGGCACGAGCAGTACTTC	CASMPFRKSGGRHEQYF
.	TRBV24-1	TRBJ2-3	17	TRBD2	TGTGCCACCAGTGGGGGGCCGGGACTAGCGGGGCCAGATACGCAGTATTTT	CATSGGPGLAGPDTQYF
.	TRBV4-1	TRBJ2-7	16	.	TGCGCCAGCAGCCAAGATTGGGGGGGCTCCCCTAGGGAGCAGTACTTC	CASSQDWGGSPREQYF
.	TRBV2	TRBJ1-2	16	TRBD1	TGTGCCAGACGGGACAGGGGACAGACGCTAAACTATGGCTACACCTTC	CARRDRGQTLNYGYTF
.	TRBV6-1	TRBJ2-3	15	.	TGTGCCAGCAGTGAAGCGGTGGGGGTCACAGATACGCAGTATTTT	CASSEAVGVTDTQYF
.	TRBV7-9	TRBJ2-1	13	TRBD2	TGTGCCAGCAGCTTACAGGGAGGGAATGAGCAGTTCTTC	CASSLQGGNEQFF
.	TRBV10-3	TRBJ1-5	14	.	TGTGCCATCAGTGAAAGACAGCCGGGACAGCCCCAGCATTTT	CAISERQPGQPQHF
.	TRBV2	TRBJ2-7	11	.	TGTGCCAGCAGTGTGCAGGGTCCCCAGTACTTC	CASSVQGPQYF
.	TRBV5-8	TRBJ2-7	13	.	TGTGCCAGCAGCTTGGGGTCCGTTCCCGAGCAGTACTTC	CASSLGSVPEQYF
.	TRBV19	TRBJ2-3	15	TRBD2	TGTGCCAGTAGTAGGACTAGCGGGGGGGCAGATACGCAGTATTTT	CASSRTSGGADTQYF
.	TRBV10-1	TRBJ1-1	14	.	TGCGCCAGCAGTGACCAGGGAACGAACACTGAAGCTTTCTTT	CASSDQGTNTEAFF
.	TRBV28	TRBJ1-4	14	.	TGTGCCAGCACCTTGAGGCCAACTAATGAAAAACTGTTTTTT	CASTLRPTNEKLFF
.	TRBV30	TRBJ1-4	12	.	TGTGCCTGGAGTGTAGGGGGTGAAAAACTGTTTTTT	CAWSVGGEKLFF
once	TRBV6-1	TRBJ2-4	12	.	TGTGCCAGCAGTGACCCGGGTGGCATTCAGTACTTC	CASSDPGGIQYF
few	TRBV15	TRBJ2-4	15	TRBD1	TGTGCCACCAGCAGGGACAGGGGGCAGGGAAACATTCAGTACTTC	CATSRDRGQGNIQYF
.	TRBV6-5	TRBJ2-1	13	.	TGTGCCAGCAGTTACCGGGCGCGGAATGAGCAGTTCTTC	CASSYRARNEQFF
.	TRBV27	TRBJ1-4	15	.	TGTGCCAGCAGTTTCTTGGGACAAAGAGATGAAAAACTGTTTTTT	CASSFLGQRDEKLFF
once	TRBV6-5	TRBJ1-2	14	TRBD1	TGTGCCAGCAGTTCTCCCGGACAGGACTATGGCTACACCTTC	CASSSPGQDYGYTF
.	TRBV2	TRBJ1-4	15	.	TGTGCCAGCACTGAGGAGGGAACGACTAATGAAAAACTGTTTTTT	CASTEEGTTNEKLFF
.	TRBV3-1/TRBV3-2	TRBJ2-7	14	.	TGTGCCAGCAGCCAAGGCAACCTTGGGGGCGAGCAGTACTTC	CASSQGNLGGEQYF
.	TRBV5-3	TRBJ1-2	13	.	TGTGCCAGAAGCTTGGATGAGGGCGCGAGCTACACCTTC	CARSLDEGASYTF
.	TRBV27	TRBJ2-1	15	TRBD1	TGTGCCAGCAGTTTAAGGCGACAGGGCGGGAATGAGCAGTTCTTC	CASSLRRQGGNEQFF
few	TRBV20-1	TRBJ1-1	11	.	TGCAGTGCTAGCGCCCCTTCTGAAGCTTTCTTT	CSASAPSEAFF
.	TRBV5-4	TRBJ2-1	13	TRBD1	TGTGCCAGCAGCCGGACAGGGCAGCTAACCTTCCTCTTC	CASSRTGQLTFLF
.	TRBV7-3	TRBJ1-6	12	.	TGTGCCAGCAGTCTCAATAATTCACCCCTCCACTTT	CASSLNNSPLHF
once	TRBV7-7	TRBJ2-1	15	TRBD2	TGTGCCAGCAGCTTAGGGCTAGCGGGCCTGGATGAGCAGTTCTTC	CASSLGLAGLDEQFF
.	TRBV27	TRBJ1-6	14	TRBD1	TGTGCCAGCACCTGGGGACAGGCGAATTCACCCCTCCACTTT	CASTWGQANSPLHF
.	TRBV27	TRBJ2-1	19	.	TGTGCCAGCAGACCTAGAGGCCCGGCGAACGTAAACTCCTACAATGAGCAGTTCTTC	CASRPRGPANVNSYNEQFF
.	TRBV4-1	TRBJ1-5	16	.	TGCGCCAGCAGTCCTACACTCCTCGGAGGCAATCAGCCCCAGCATTTT	CASSPTLLGGNQPQHF
.	TRBV12-3/TRBV12-4	TRBJ1-1	13	.	TGTGCCAGCAGTCTGCGGACGACCGCTGAAGCTTTCTTT	CASSLRTTAEAFF
once	TRBV6-5	TRBJ2-2	15	TRBD1	TGTGCCAGCTCCGTGACAGGGAGAAACACCGGGGAGCTGTTTTTT	CASSVTGRNTGELFF